Sequencing of this T cell receptor (beta chain) was carried out in a study of T cell responses to AZD1222 COVID-19 vaccine (dated by TCRdb to about 2021). Looking at the study overall: Because spike-specific TCR depth and breadth did not differ between the two schedules, AZD1222 recipients who got a second dose at roughly 4 weeks were pooled with those who got a second dose at roughly 12 weeks. Trial participants were enrolled into age subgroups of 18-55, 56-69 and 70-plus years, which contained around 150, 29 and 61 TCR-sequenced participants, respectively. A total of 233 trial participants underwent TCR sequencing, of whom around 210 had received two doses of AZD1222 and some 25 had received two doses of the MenACWY control vaccine.

Study-wide findings and limitations: Participants were mostly white British and included more females than males, and it was suggested by the authors that clonal diversity may have been underestimated. After two AZD1222 doses, both the breadth and the depth of spike-specific TCRs were significantly higher than at day 0 and than in MenACWY recipients. Only a handful of AZD1222 recipients were SARS-CoV-2 seropositive at baseline, limiting conclusions about previously exposed vaccinees. In the small 56-69-year group, the increase in depth fell short of significance, most likely because of low power. Because no samples from the day 14 peak response were available, repertoires could be characterized only after the peak T cell response. The vaccine-associated CD4 TCRs covered the entire spike protein, and the dominant responses fell in regions 160-218 and 743-854. Reportedly, almost half of the unique spike-specific TCRs recognized epitopes lying outside the regions that are mutated in the B.1.351 and B.1.1.7 variants.

A remark on this clone: Its antigen remains undetermined. Per-base quality was not reported, and no clone a single base away is much larger than it.

The germline V gene yields SGDLS for CDR1 and YYNGEE for CDR2. V is shortened by 0 bases, J by 5 bases, and the region joining them spans 9 bases. Including the terminal cysteine and phenylalanine, the CDR3 comprises 14 residues. Only CDR3 DNA remains: 42 bases, in frame from the first base. The CDR3 regions of human TCRbeta chains were subjected to immunosequencing. The study's processing was this. Repertoire TCRs were matched against a reference library of SARS-CoV-2-specific TCRs generated with the MIRA antigen-specificity platform. Breadth meant the fraction of unique TCRs that were SARS-CoV-2-associated, whereas depth meant the fraction of total T cells that were SARS-CoV-2-associated. Using the MIRA data, every spike-specific TCR was mapped to the spike region that the TCR reacted to and assigned to either a CD4 or a CD8 class. Log10-transformed breadth and depth values were compared by one-way ANOVA with Sidak's multiple comparisons tests. Imported from immuneACCESS, the table was reduced by TCRdb to in-frame sequences with V and J called. These copies leave out some clones; in studies compared against another copy, an unresolved V gene accounts for under half, and the cause of the remainder is not known. Clone size and V and J calls were adopted from that table, with D and trimming inferred from the DNA. The sample yields about 120,000 clones; 85% to 90% were counted once. More than 6.5% of the sample lies in the top ten.

In the paper's terms, the time point label means: baseline before first vaccination. The vaccinee samples were drawn from two UK trials, COV001 and COV002, one of which was a single-blind randomized controlled phase 2/3 trial testing AZD1222 (ChAdOx1 nCoV-19) in healthy adults. Trial participant PBMC samples were collected at day 0 and day 28 after the second dose for TCRbeta chain sequencing. The sequence derives from an adult in good health. The V and J segments used are TRBV9 and TRBJ2-1; a tentative D call is TRBD2 (5 bases match). The material sequenced was peripheral blood, taken on day 0 of AZD1222 vaccination. The CDR3 reads as follows: CASSVVGVDNEQFF. The DNA sequence reads TGTGCCAGCAGCGTAGTCGGGGTTGACAATGAGCAGTTCTTC.